This T cell receptor beta chain was recovered during a study of blood T cell repertoires in COVID-19. The data were produced by immunoSEQ multiplex PCR, yet TCRdb's version contains in-frame clones alone and is incomplete. This sample has 130,000 or so clones, with 84% found just once. The CDR3 loop spans 15 amino acids. Trimming shortened V by 0 bases and J by 3 bases, and 13 bases separated the two germline ends. CDR1 is SGHRS, CDR2 YFSETQ, per germline. The chain joins TRBV5-1 to TRBJ2-7; TRBD2 is a possible D gene (5 bases). The material sequenced was PBMCs or T cells enriched from blood (not recorded which). This receptor was taken from a woman younger than 45 who had recovered from COVID-19. The CDR3 bases are TGCGCCAGCAGCTTGGCCACCGGGATAGGCTACGAGCAGTACTTC. Translation gives CASSLATGIGYEQYF.